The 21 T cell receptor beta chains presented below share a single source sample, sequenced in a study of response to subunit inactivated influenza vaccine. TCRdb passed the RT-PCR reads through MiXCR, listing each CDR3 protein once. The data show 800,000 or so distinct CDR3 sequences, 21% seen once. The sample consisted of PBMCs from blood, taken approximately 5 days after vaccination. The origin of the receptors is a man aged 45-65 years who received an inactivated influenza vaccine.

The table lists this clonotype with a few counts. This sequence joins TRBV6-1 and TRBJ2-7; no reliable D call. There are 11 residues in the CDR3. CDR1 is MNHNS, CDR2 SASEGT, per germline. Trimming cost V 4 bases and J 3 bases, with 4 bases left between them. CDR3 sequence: CASSGDYEQYF. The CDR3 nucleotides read TGTGCCAGCAGTGGAGACTACGAGCAGTACTTC.

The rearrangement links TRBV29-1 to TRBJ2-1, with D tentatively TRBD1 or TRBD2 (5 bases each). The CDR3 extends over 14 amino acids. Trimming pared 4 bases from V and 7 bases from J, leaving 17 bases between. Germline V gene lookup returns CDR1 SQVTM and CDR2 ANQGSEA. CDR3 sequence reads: CSVAFRGTGNEQFF. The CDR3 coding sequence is TGCAGCGTTGCTTTCCGAGGGACCGGTAATGAGCAGTTCTTC.

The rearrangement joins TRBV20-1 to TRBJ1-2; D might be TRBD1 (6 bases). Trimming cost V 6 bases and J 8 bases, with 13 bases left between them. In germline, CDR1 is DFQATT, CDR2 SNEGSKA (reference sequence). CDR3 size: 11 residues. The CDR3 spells CSAKHREGYTF. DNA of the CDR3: TGCAGTGCCAAACACAGGGAAGGCTACACCTTC.

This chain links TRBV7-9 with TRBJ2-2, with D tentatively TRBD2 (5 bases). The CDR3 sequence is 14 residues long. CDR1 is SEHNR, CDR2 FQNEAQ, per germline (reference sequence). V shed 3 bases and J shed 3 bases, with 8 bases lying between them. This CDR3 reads CASSLEVDTGELFF. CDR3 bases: TGTGCCAGCAGCTTGGAGGTAGACACCGGGGAGCTGTTTTTT.

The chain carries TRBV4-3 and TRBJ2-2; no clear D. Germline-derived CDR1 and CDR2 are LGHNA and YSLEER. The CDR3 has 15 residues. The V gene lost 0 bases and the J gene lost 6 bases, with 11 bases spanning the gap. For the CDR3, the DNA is TGCGCCAGCAGCCAAGATACAGCGTACGCCGGGGAGCTGTTTTTT. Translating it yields CASSQDTAYAGELFF.

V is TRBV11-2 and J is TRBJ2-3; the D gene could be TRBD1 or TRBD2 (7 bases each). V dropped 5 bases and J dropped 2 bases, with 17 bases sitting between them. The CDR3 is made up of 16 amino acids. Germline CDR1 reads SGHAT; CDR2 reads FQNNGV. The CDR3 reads CASSTTGEGNTDTQYF. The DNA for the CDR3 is TGTGCCAGCAGCACAACAGGGGAGGGGAACACAGATACGCAGTATTTT.

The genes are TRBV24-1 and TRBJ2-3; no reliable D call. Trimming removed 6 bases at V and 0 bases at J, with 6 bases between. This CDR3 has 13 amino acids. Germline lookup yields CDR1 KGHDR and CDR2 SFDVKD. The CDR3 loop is CATSTVSTDTQYF. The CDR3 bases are TGTGCCACCAGTACTGTCAGCACAGATACGCAGTATTTT.

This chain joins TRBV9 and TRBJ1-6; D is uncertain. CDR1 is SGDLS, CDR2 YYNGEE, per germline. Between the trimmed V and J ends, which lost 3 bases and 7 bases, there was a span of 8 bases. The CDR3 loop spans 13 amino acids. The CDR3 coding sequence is TGTGCCAGCAGCGAGAGACCGAATTCACCCCTCCACTTT. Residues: CASSERPNSPLHF.

The DNA for the CDR3 is TGTGCCGGGCGGGGCGGGAGCCACACCGGGGAGCTGTTTTTT. It yields the protein CAGRGGSHTGELFF. This chain uses TRBV7-2 with TRBJ2-2; 7 positions match TRBD2. Germline V lookup: CDR1 SGHTA, CDR2 FQGNSA. The CDR3 has 14 residues. Trimming cost V 11 bases and J 3 bases; bases outside gene matches: 9.

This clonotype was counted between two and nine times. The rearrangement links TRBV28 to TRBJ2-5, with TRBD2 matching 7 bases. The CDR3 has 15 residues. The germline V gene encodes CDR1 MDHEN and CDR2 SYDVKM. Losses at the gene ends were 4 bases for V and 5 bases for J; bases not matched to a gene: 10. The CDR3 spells CASSSPQRGGETQYF. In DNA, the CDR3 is TGTGCCAGCAGTTCCCCCCAGCGGGGCGGGGAGACCCAGTACTTC.

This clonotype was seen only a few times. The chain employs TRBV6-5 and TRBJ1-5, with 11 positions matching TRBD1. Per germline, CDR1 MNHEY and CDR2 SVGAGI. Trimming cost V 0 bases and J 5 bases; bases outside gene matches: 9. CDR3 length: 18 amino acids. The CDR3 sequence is CASSYSGQGDRNYQPQHF. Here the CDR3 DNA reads TGTGCCAGCAGTTACTCGGGACAGGGGGATCGAAATTATCAGCCCCAGCATTTT.

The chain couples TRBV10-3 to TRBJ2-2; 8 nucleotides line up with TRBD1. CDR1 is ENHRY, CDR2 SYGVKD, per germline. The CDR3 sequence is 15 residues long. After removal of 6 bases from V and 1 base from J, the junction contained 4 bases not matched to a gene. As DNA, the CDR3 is TGTGCCATCAGCCAGGGGGCAGTGAACACCGGGGAGCTGTTTTTT. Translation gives CAISQGAVNTGELFF.

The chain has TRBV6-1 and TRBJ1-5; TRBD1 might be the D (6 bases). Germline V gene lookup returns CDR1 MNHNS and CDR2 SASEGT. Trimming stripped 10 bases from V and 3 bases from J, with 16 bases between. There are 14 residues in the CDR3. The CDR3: CANPRGRDNQPQHF. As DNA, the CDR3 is TGTGCCAACCCGCGGGGGCGGGACAATCAGCCCCAGCATTTT.

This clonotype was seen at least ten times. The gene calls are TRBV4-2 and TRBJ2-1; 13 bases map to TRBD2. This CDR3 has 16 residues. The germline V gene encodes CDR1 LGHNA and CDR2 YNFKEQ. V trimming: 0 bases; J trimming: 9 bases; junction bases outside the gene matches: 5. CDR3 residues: CASSQELAGGQAEQFF. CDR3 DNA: TGTGCCAGCAGCCAAGAACTAGCGGGGGGGCAGGCTGAGCAGTTCTTC.

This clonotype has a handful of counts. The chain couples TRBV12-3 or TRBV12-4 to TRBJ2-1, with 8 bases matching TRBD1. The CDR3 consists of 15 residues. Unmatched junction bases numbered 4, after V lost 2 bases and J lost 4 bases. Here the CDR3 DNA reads TGTGCCAGCAGTTTAAGAGGGACAGGTTACAATGAGCAGTTCTTC. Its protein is CASSLRGTGYNEQFF.

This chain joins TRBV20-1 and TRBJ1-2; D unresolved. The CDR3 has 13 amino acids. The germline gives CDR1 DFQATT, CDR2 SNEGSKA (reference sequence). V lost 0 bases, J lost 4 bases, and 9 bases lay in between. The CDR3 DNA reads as TGCAGTGCTAGAGATCCAACCGGCTATGGCTACACCTTC. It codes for CSARDPTGYGYTF.

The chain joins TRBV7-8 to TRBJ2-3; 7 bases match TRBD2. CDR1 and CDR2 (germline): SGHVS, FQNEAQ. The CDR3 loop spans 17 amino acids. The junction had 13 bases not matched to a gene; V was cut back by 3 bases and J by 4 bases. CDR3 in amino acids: CASSFPASGVRADTQYF. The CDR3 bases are TGTGCCAGCAGCTTTCCCGCCAGCGGGGTTCGGGCAGATACGCAGTATTTT.

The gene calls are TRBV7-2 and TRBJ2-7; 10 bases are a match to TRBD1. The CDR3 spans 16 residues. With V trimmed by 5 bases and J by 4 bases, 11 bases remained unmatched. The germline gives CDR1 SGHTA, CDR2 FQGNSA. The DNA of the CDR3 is TGTGCCAGCAGCCCGACGAACGACAGGGGGCTGTACGAGCAGTACTTC. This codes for CASSPTNDRGLYEQYF.

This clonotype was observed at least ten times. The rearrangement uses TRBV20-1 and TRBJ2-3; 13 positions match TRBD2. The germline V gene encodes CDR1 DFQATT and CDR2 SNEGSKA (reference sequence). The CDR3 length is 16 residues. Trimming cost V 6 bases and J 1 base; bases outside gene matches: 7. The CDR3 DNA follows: TGCAGTGCCTCCCGGACTAGCGGGGGCCGCACAGATACGCAGTATTTT. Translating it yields CSASRTSGGRTDTQYF.

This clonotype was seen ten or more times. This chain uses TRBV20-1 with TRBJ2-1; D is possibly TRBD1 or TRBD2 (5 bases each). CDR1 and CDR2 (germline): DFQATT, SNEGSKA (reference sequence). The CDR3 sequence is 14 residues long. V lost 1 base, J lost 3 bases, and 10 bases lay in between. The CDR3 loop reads CSARAGDGYNEQFF. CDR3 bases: TGCAGTGCTAGAGCCGGGGACGGCTACAATGAGCAGTTCTTC.

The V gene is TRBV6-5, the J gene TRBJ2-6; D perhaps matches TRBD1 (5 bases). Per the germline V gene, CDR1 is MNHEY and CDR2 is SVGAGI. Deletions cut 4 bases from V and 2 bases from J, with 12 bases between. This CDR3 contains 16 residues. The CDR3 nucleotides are TGTGCCAGCAGTTTTTCACAGGCTACTGGGGCCAACGTCCTGACTTTC. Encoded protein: CASSFSQATGANVLTF.